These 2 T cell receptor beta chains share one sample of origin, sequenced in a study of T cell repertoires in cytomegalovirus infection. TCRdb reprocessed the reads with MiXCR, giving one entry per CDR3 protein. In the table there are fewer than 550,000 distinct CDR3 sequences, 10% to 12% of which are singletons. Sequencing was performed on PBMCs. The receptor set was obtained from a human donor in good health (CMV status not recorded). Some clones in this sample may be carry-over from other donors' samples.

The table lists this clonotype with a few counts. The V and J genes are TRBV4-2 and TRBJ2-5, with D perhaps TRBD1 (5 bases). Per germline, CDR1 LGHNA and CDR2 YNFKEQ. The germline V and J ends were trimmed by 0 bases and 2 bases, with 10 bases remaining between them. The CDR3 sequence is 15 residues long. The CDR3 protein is CASSQEMRQQETQYF. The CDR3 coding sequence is TGTGCCAGCAGCCAAGAGATGAGACAGCAAGAGACCCAGTACTTC.

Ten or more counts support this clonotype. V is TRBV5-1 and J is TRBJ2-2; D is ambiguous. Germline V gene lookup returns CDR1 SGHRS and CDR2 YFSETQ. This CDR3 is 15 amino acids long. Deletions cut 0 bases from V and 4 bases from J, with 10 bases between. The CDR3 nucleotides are TGCGCCAGCAGCTTGGTTGCAAGAAGCACCGGGGAGCTGTTTTTT. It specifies CASSLVARSTGELFF. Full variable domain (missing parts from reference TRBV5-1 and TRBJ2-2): KAGVTQTPRYLIKTRGQQVTLSCSPISGHRSVSWYQQTPGQGLQFLFEYFSETQRNKGNFPGRFSGRQFSNSRSEMNVSTLELGDSALYLCASSLVARSTGELFFGEGSRLTVL.